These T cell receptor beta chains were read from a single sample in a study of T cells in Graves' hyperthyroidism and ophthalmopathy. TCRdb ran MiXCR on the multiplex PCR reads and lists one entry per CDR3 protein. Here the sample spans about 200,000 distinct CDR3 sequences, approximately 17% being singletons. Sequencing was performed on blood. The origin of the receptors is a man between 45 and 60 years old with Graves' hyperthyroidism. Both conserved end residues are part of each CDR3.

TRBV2,CASGLAGGPQETQYF
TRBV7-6,CASSSQRWRGAGELFF
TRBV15,CATSRDPGDEQYF
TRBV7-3,CASSSQGGNTEAFF
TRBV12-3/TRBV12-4,CASSLSGGLTQYF
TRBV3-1,CASSQEILGLAGTGELFF
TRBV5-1,CASSLASGVSYEQYF
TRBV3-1,CASSQDTFFHYVNSYNEQFF
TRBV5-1,CASSSYNGQGGTEAFF
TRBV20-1,CSASGRRDTQYF
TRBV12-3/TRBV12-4,CASSSVQAQNTEAFF
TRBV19,CASGEWGRVGNQPQHF
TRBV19,CASSMRGTYEQYF
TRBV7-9,CACSPMAAITYNEQFF
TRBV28,CAGSSTFLGTGPVYEQYF
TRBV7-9,CASSLARAPFLGYTF
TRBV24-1,CATSDHDRDEYTEAFF
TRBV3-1,CASSQRNLNTEAFF
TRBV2,CASSAAFGTDTQYF
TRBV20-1,CSARRGGGSNTGELFF
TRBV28,CASSFMRLREASTDTQYF
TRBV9,CASSEGGQVVGEQYF
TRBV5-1,CASQLWGGTSPLHF
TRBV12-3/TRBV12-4,CASSLAGTAGNTIYF
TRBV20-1,CSARDPLHEQFF
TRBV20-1,CSARLRVRDTQYF
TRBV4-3,CASSQRQKYEKLFF
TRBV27,CASSFGQTGELFF
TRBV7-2,CASSMTLGELFF
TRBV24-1,CATSPEDEYNEQFF
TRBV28,CASSPSLGRSYEQYF
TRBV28,CASREGLAGGTDTQYF
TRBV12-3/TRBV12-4,CASIRQGETQYF
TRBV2,CASSWDSGEGGTEAFF
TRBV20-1,CSAGTRSGIVDTQYF
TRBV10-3,CAIKRTSGSYEQFF
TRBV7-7,CASSSGLASNEQFF
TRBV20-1,CSALDSFAGTDTQYF